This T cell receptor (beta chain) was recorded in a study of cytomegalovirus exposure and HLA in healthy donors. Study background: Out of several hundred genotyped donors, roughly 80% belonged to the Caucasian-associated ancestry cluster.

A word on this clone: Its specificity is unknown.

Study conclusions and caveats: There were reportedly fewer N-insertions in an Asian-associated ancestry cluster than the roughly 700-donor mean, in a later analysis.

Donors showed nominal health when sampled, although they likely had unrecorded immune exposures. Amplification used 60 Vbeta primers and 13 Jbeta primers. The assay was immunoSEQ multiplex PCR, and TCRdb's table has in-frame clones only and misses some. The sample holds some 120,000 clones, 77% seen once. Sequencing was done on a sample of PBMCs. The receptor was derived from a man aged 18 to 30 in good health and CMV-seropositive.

The CDR3: CSVHLQGSTEAFF. CDR3 bases: TGCAGCGTCCACTTGCAGGGTTCCACTGAAGCTTTCTTT. J is TRBJ1-1 and V is TRBV29-1; a possible D gene is TRBD1 (5 bases). V lost 6 bases and J lost 4, with 15 bases in between. The CDR3 sequence is 13 residues long. Germline loops: CDR1 SQVTM, CDR2 ANQGSEA. Full variable domain (rest looked up from reference TRBV29-1 and TRBJ1-1): SAVISQKPSRDICQRGTSLTIQCQVDSQVTMMFWYRQQPGQSLTLIATANQGSEATYESGFVIDKFPISRPNLTFSTLTVSNMSPEDSSIYLCSVHLQGSTEAFFGQGTRLTVV.